Listed below are T cell receptor beta chains from one sample, sequenced in a study of blood T cell repertoires in COVID-19. Here immunoSEQ multiplex PCR was the method, and the copy in TCRdb shows in-frame clones only, minus some. The table lists a few hundred thousand clones, over 75% of them singletons. The specimen was peripheral blood. All receptors come from a human donor in a cohort sampled during active COVID-19. Both conserved end residues are part of each CDR3. A D gene is named only where the DNA matches it firmly. Only part of the rows carry a size: once, few, many, or a class if the clone is expanded.

cdr3_length,d_call,v_call,j_call,clone_size,cdr3_aa,cdr3_nt
14,TRBD1,TRBV6-6,TRBJ2-1,-,CASTDRGLGNEQFF,TGTGCCAGCACCGACAGGGGGCTTGGCAATGAGCAGTTCTTC
14,-,TRBV5-6,TRBJ2-7,few,CASSLGRTNYEQYF,TGTGCCAGCAGCTTAGGACGGACAAACTACGAGCAGTACTTC
13,-,TRBV28,TRBJ1-4,once,CASRPGTHEKLFF,TGTGCCAGCAGGCCAGGTACCCATGAAAAACTGTTTTTT
15,TRBD1,TRBV7-3,TRBJ2-1,-,CASSLNSGTGGEKFF,TGTGCCAGCAGCCTCAACTCCGGGACAGGGGGCGAAAAGTTCTTC
11,-,TRBV7-9,TRBJ2-7,-,CASSYEIEQYF,TGTGCCAGCAGCTACGAGATTGAGCAGTACTTC
16,TRBD2,TRBV28,TRBJ2-5,-,CASSSPSGGAWETQYF,TGTGCCAGCAGTTCCCCGAGCGGGGGGGCCTGGGAGACCCAGTACTTC
17,-,TRBV15,TRBJ2-5,-,CATSRVGAGLRQETQYF,TGTGCCACCAGCAGAGTGGGGGCAGGGCTACGTCAAGAGACCCAGTACTTC
14,-,TRBV13,TRBJ1-6,few,CATTPPGNYSPLHF,TGTGCCACCACCCCCCCGGGGAACTATTCACCCCTCCACTTT
15,-,TRBV5-8,TRBJ2-7,-,CASSLGPGHEREQYF,TGTGCCAGCAGCTTGGGACCAGGGCATGAACGCGAGCAGTACTTC
14,TRBD1,TRBV6-5,TRBJ1-6,-,CASSETGGNSPLHF,TGTGCCAGCAGCGAGACAGGGGGTAATTCACCCCTCCACTTT
13,-,TRBV27,TRBJ2-1,-,CASKTGTYNEQFF,TGTGCCTCAAAAACAGGGACCTACAATGAGCAGTTCTTC
14,TRBD2,TRBV6-5,TRBJ2-1,once,CASRKAGGDNEQFF,TGTGCCAGCCGCAAAGCGGGGGGAGACAATGAGCAGTTCTTC
14,-,TRBV7-9,TRBJ2-3,-,CASSLGTVADTQYF,TGTGCCAGCAGCTTAGGGACAGTAGCAGATACGCAGTATTTT
13,-,TRBV28,TRBJ1-2,-,CASSPFGGYGYTF,TGTGCCAGCAGTCCCTTCGGAGGGTATGGCTACACCTTC
13,-,TRBV5-1,TRBJ2-1,-,CASSSVVYNEQFF,TGCGCCAGCAGCTCGGTAGTCTACAATGAGCAGTTCTTC
17,TRBD2,TRBV19,TRBJ2-5,-,CASSPSGTRSLQETQYF,TGTGCCAGTAGTCCGTCCGGGACTAGATCCCTCCAAGAGACCCAGTACTTC
14,-,TRBV10-3,TRBJ1-1,-,CAIRPTTGNTEAFF,TGTGCCATCAGGCCGACGACAGGGAACACTGAAGCTTTCTTT
13,-,TRBV5-1,TRBJ2-2,-,CASSLGATGELFF,TGCGCCAGCAGCTTGGGGGCGACCGGGGAGCTGTTTTTT
14,-,TRBV18,TRBJ1-6,-,CASSPPLRQSPLHF,TGTGCCAGCTCACCTCCGCTTCGACAATCACCCCTCCACTTT
17,-,TRBV11-3,TRBJ2-1,-,CASSLDSHRDSYNEQFF,TGTGCCAGCAGCTTAGATAGTCACAGGGACTCCTACAATGAGCAGTTCTTC
18,TRBD2,TRBV7-9,TRBJ2-7,-,CASSLTPTGTSGAYEQYF,TGTGCCAGCAGCTTAACCCCTACCGGGACTAGCGGAGCCTACGAGCAGTACTTC
16,-,TRBV18,TRBJ2-3,-,CASSPLLAASTDTQYF,TGTGCCAGCTCACCCCTCTTAGCGGCTAGCACAGATACGCAGTATTTT